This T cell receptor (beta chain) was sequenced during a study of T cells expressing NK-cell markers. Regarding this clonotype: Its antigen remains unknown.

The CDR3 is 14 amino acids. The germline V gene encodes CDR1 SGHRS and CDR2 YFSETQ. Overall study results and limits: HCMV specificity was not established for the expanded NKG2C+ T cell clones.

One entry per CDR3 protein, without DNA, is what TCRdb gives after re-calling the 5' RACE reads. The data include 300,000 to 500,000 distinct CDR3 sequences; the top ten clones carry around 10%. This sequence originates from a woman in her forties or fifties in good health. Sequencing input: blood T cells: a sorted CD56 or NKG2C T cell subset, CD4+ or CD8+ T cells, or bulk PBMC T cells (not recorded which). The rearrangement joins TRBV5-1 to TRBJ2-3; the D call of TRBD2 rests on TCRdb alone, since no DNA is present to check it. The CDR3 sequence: CASRRLGDSDTQYF.